A single sample is the source of the 26 T cell receptor beta chains below, sequenced in a study of blood T cell repertoires in COVID-19. Measured with immunoSEQ multiplex PCR; TCRdb has only the in-frame clones, and not every one. Of 200,000 or so clones listed, roughly 85% are singletons. Sequencing input: peripheral blood. All receptors come from a woman in her thirties with acute or convalescent COVID-19.

This rearrangement joins TRBV3-1 (or the pseudogene TRBV3-2) to TRBJ2-4; a possible D gene is TRBD2 (6 bases). The length of the CDR3 is 14 residues. Germline CDR1 LGHDT, CDR2 YNNKEL (reference sequence). The ends were cut back, 7 bases at V and 0 bases at J, with 10 bases in the middle. CDR3 loop: CASNSGLAKNIQYF. In DNA form, the CDR3 reads TGTGCCAGCAATAGCGGATTAGCCAAAAACATTCAGTACTTC.

The chain recombines TRBV28 with TRBJ2-1, with 7 bases matching TRBD2. The germline gives CDR1 MDHEN, CDR2 SYDVKM. V was pared by 6 bases and J by 0 bases, with 5 bases of the junction left unmatched. The CDR3 covers 15 residues. The CDR3 here is CASRLGEGSYNEQFF. In DNA form, the CDR3 reads TGTGCCAGCAGGCTCGGGGAGGGCTCCTACAATGAGCAGTTCTTC.

This chain links TRBV30 with TRBJ2-7; 9 bases map to TRBD1. The junction had 5 bases not matched to a gene; V was cut back by 5 bases and J by 3 bases. The CDR3 spans 13 residues. CDR1 and CDR2 from the germline V gene are GTSNPN and SVGIG (reference sequence). The CDR3 here is CAWLRDRDYEQYF. CDR3 sequence (DNA): TGTGCCTGGCTCCGGGACAGGGACTACGAGCAGTACTTC.

In this sample, this clone turned up a few times. Here the CDR3 DNA reads TGCAGCGTGGCATCCGGCTACACCTTC. It encodes CSVASGYTF. The chain links TRBV29-1 to TRBJ1-2, with D unclear. The CDR3 contains 9 residues. CDR1 is SQVTM, CDR2 ANQGSEA, per germline. The V end was cut by 6 bases, the J end by 8 bases, with 7 bases between.

This rearrangement joins TRBV19 to TRBJ2-7; D might be TRBD2 (5 bases). V lost 3 bases and J 6 bases, leaving 9 bases between the germline ends. CDR1 is LNHDA, CDR2 SQIVND, per germline (reference sequence). This CDR3 has 12 residues. CDR3 sequence: CASSIPAGEQYF. In nucleotides, the CDR3 is TGTGCCAGTAGTATTCCCGCGGGCGAGCAGTACTTC.

This chain links TRBV29-1 with TRBJ1-1, with a weak D call TRBD1 (6 bases). CDR1 and CDR2 (germline): SQVTM, ANQGSEA. The CDR3 sequence is 14 residues long. The V end was cut by 3 bases, the J end by 1 base, with 12 bases between. CDR3 bases: TGCAGCGTTGACCCTCGGGGGGCGAACACTGAAGCTTTCTTT. Its translation: CSVDPRGANTEAFF.

This rearrangement joins TRBV27 to TRBJ2-5; TRBD2 aligns across 7 bases. Unmatched junction bases numbered 10, after V lost 0 bases and J lost 9 bases. CDR3 length: 15 residues. Germline V lookup: CDR1 MNHEY, CDR2 SMNVEV (reference sequence). The CDR3 sequence: CASSLSNRDGRAQYF. CDR3 DNA: TGTGCCAGCAGTTTATCCAACCGGGATGGGAGGGCCCAGTACTTC.

J is TRBJ1-3 and V is TRBV7-2; possible D gene TRBD1, 6 bases. The CDR3 consists of 16 residues. Deletions cut 5 bases from V and 0 bases from J, with 14 bases between. Germline-derived CDR1 and CDR2 are SGHTA and FQGNSA. The CDR3 nucleotides read TGTGCCAGCAGCCCTCGGACAGACCTCTCTGGAAACACCATATATTTT. It specifies CASSPRTDLSGNTIYF.

The rearrangement links TRBV5-1 to TRBJ2-5; D might be TRBD1 (5 bases). V was cut by 3 bases and J by 4 bases, with 13 bases left in between. Germline V CDR1 and CDR2: SGHRS, YFSETQ. The CDR3 extends over 14 amino acids. CDR3 in amino acids: CASSSSGRRETQYF. The CDR3 coding sequence is TGCGCCAGCAGCTCCTCAGGGCGGCGAGAGACCCAGTACTTC.

The V gene is TRBV19, the J gene TRBJ1-2; 7 nucleotides align to TRBD1. The CDR3 contains 13 residues. Germline assignment: CDR1 LNHDA and CDR2 SQIVND (reference sequence). The ends lost 6 bases at V and 4 bases at J; junction bases unmatched: 5. CDR3 in DNA: TGTGCCAGTAGAACCGGGACAGTCTATGGCTACACCTTC. Residues: CASRTGTVYGYTF. Full variable domain (rest looked up from reference TRBV19 and TRBJ1-2): DGGITQSPKYLFRKEGQNVTLSCEQNLNHDAMYWYRQDPGQGLRLIYYSQIVNDFQKGDIAEGYSVSREKKESFPLTVTSAQKNPTAFYLCASRTGTVYGYTFGSGTRLTVV.

The gene calls are TRBV30 and TRBJ1-1, with D possibly being TRBD1 (6 bases). V shed 3 bases and J shed 3 bases, with 14 bases lying between them. The germline gives CDR1 GTSNPN, CDR2 SVGIG (reference sequence). This CDR3 is built from 14 residues. The CDR3 nucleotides are TGTGCCTGGAGCCACAGGGACGGGGACACTGAAGCTTTCTTT. Protein sequence: CAWSHRDGDTEAFF. Complete variable domain (other parts from reference TRBV30 and TRBJ1-1): SQTIHQWPATLVQPVGSPLSLECTVEGTSNPNLYWYRQAAGRGLQLLFYSVGIGQISSEVPQNLSASRPQDRQFILSSKKLLLSDSGFYLCAWSHRDGDTEAFFGQGTRLTVV.

The chain employs TRBV7-3 and TRBJ2-1; D gene unclear. Trimming cost V 5 bases and J 7 bases, with 21 bases left between them. Germline V gene sequence: CDR1 SGHTA, CDR2 FQGTGA. The CDR3 is made up of 16 amino acids. CDR3 coding DNA: TGTGCCAGCAGCCCCACCCGACTGGCCCTTGGGAATGAGCAGTTCTTC. It specifies CASSPTRLALGNEQFF.

The rearrangement links TRBV9 to TRBJ2-1, with 10 bases aligning to TRBD2. Germline V lookup: CDR1 SGDLS, CDR2 YYNGEE. The CDR3 is 14 amino acids. J was trimmed by 5 bases and V by 5 bases; bases with no gene match: 4. The CDR3 here is CASRAGLANNEQFF. The CDR3 DNA reads TGTGCCAGCAGAGCGGGACTAGCGAACAATGAGCAGTTCTTC.

This chain connects TRBV3-1 (or the pseudogene TRBV3-2) to TRBJ2-5, with a weak D call TRBD1 (7 bases). CDR3 length: 16 amino acids. CDR1 LGHDT and CDR2 YNNKEL come from the germline V gene (reference sequence). V gave up 5 bases and J gave up 5 bases, with 21 bases separating them. In nucleotides, the CDR3 is TGTGCCAGCAGCAGAAGCTCAGGGGGGCTTTGGGAGACCCAGTACTTC. This gives the protein CASSRSSGGLWETQYF.

The rearrangement joins TRBV3-1 (or the pseudogene TRBV3-2) to TRBJ2-3, with 7 bases fitting TRBD2. CDR3 length: 13 residues. V shed 1 base, J shed 11 bases, and the junction held 6 bases outside the gene matches. CDR1 is LGHDT and CDR2 is YNNKEL in the germline V gene (reference sequence). CDR3 protein: CASSQVSGGEQYF. CDR3 in DNA: TGTGCCAGCAGCCAAGTTTCTGGGGGGGAGCAGTATTTT.

J is TRBJ2-3 and V is TRBV3-1 (or the pseudogene TRBV3-2); possibly TRBD1 for D (6 bases). The CDR3 runs to 17 residues. V lost 2 bases, J lost 0 bases, and 15 bases lay in between. CDR1 LGHDT and CDR2 YNNKEL come from the germline V gene (reference sequence). This CDR3 is CASSQTSYQGSTDTQYF. The DNA of the CDR3 is TGTGCCAGCAGCCAAACTTCCTATCAGGGGAGCACAGATACGCAGTATTTT.

DNA of the CDR3: TGTGCCAGCTCACCCTCTGACAGGACCTACGAAGCTTTCTTT. Residues: CASSPSDRTYEAFF. V and J are TRBV18 and TRBJ1-1, with TRBD1 as a possible D gene (6 bases). V was clipped by 3 bases and J by 8 bases, with 16 bases between them. Per the germline V gene, CDR1 is KGHSH and CDR2 is LQKENI. This CDR3 spans 14 amino acids.

This sequence joins TRBV28 and TRBJ1-4; weak D call: TRBD1 (6 bases). This CDR3 has 14 amino acids. The germline gives CDR1 MDHEN, CDR2 SYDVKM. Trimming pared 5 bases from V and 8 bases from J, leaving 15 bases between. CDR3 nucleotides: TGTGCCAGCAGTACACAGGGTGGCGGGGAAAAACTGTTTTTT. This sequence encodes CASSTQGGGEKLFF.

J is TRBJ2-5 and V is TRBV18; 7 bases are shared with TRBD2. V shed 8 bases and J 5 bases; nucleotides not matched to a gene: 14. Germline V gives CDR1 KGHSH, CDR2 LQKENI. The CDR3 contains 15 residues. CDR3 DNA: TGTGCCAGCCACGAGTGGCGGGGGTATCTGGAGACCCAGTACTTC. Its translation is CASHEWRGYLETQYF.

V usage is TRBV14 and J usage is TRBJ2-3; 8 nucleotides match TRBD2. The V gene's germline CDR1 is SGHDN and CDR2 FVKESK. The J segment lost 5 bases and the V segment lost 4 bases, leaving 17 bases of the junction unmatched. The CDR3 is made up of 18 amino acids. The CDR3 DNA reads TGTGCCAGCAGCCGCCCGCGCATCGGGGGGGGTTCCCTAGATACGCAGTATTTT. Translation: CASSRPRIGGGSLDTQYF. The variable domain in full, completed from reference TRBV14 and TRBJ2-3, reads EAGVTQFPSHSVIEKGQTVTLRCDPISGHDNLYWYRRVMGKEIKFLLHFVKESKQDESGMPNNRFLAERTGGTYSTLKVQPAELEDSGVYFCASSRPRIGGGSLDTQYFGPGTRLTVL.

CDR3 sequence (DNA): TGTGCCATCACACAGGGGGGAGGCTACACCTTC. This encodes CAITQGGGYTF. This chain connects TRBV10-3 to TRBJ1-2; 8 bases are a match to TRBD1. CDR3 size: 11 residues. CDR1 is ENHRY and CDR2 is SYGVKD in the germline V gene. The junction had 3 bases not matched to a gene; V was cut back by 7 bases and J by 8 bases.

This clone was seen only once. The chain joins TRBV7-6 to TRBJ1-5, with D possibly TRBD1 on 6 matching bases. Deletions cut 1 base from V and 3 bases from J, with 16 bases between. The germline V gene has CDR1 SGHVS and CDR2 FNYEAQ. This CDR3 spans 17 amino acids. The chain's CDR3 is CASSLGTRGTLNQPQHF. As DNA, the CDR3 is TGTGCCAGCAGCTTAGGTACAAGGGGGACCCTCAATCAGCCCCAGCATTTT.

The chain carries TRBV28 and TRBJ2-7; TRBD2 matches 9 bases. The length of the CDR3 is 16 residues. CDR1 and CDR2 from the germline V gene are MDHEN and SYDVKM. V trimming: 0 bases; J trimming: 5 bases; junction bases outside the gene matches: 8. For the CDR3, the DNA is TGTGCCAGCAGTTTATGGAGGAGTAGCGGGAGTAACGAGCAGTACTTC. It codes for CASSLWRSSGSNEQYF.

This chain links TRBV5-6 with TRBJ2-5; 10 positions match TRBD2. CDR3 length: 15 residues. Trimming at V came to 4 bases and at J to 2 bases, leaving 5 bases not matched to a gene. In germline, CDR1 is SGHDT, CDR2 YYEEEE. The CDR3 spells CASSLTLAGQETQYF. CDR3 DNA sequence: TGTGCCAGCAGCCTAACACTAGCGGGGCAAGAGACCCAGTACTTC.

The J gene is TRBJ2-7, the V gene TRBV12-3 or TRBV12-4; TRBD2 might be the D (5 bases). Trimming left V 8 bases short and J 6 bases short, with 17 bases between. The CDR3 is made up of 13 amino acids. CDR3 residues: CASGSDRTAEQYF. The CDR3 nucleotides are TGTGCCAGCGGGTCAGACCGGACTGCCGAGCAGTACTTC.

The chain links TRBV6-5 to TRBJ2-3; no clear D gene. Germline V gene lookup returns CDR1 MNHEY and CDR2 SVGAGI. Trimming took 6 bases from V and 5 from J, leaving 6 bases between them. The length of the CDR3 is 11 residues. The DNA of the CDR3 is TGTGCCAGCAGGAGTTTAGATACGCAGTATTTT. Protein: CASRSLDTQYF.